This TCR beta chain was recorded in a study of siplizumab effects on memory and regulatory T cells. Study results and limitations: Greater diversity than memory cells seemed evident in naive T cells, which also appeared to be major alloresponse contributors. With siplizumab, Treg-derived clones averaged approximately 72% of mappable alloreactive CD4+ clones, versus 26.9% in controls.

Sequenced by immunoSEQ multiplex PCR; TCRdb stores in-frame clones only, minus some. The data contain over 85,000 clones, more than 85% of them singletons. V dropped 5 bases and J dropped 3 bases, with 10 bases sitting between them. The CDR3 spans 13 residues. CDR1 and CDR2 from the germline V gene are SQVTM and ANQGSEA. Of note for this clone: The target antigen is unknown.

The TCR sequence derives from a human donor in good health. The gene calls are TRBV29-1 and TRBJ2-2, with D uncertain. Source material: CD8+ T cells sorted from blood. The CDR3 region is CSVRQEHTGELFF. The CDR3 nucleotides read TGCAGCGTTCGCCAGGAACACACCGGGGAGCTGTTTTTT.